Here is one TCR beta chain with its context. The target antigen is unknown. A read error is possible here, since a much larger clone lies one base away. These data belong to a study of T cell repertoires in cytomegalovirus infection. TCRdb re-called the reads through MiXCR, storing one row per CDR3 protein. Among under 350,000 distinct CDR3 sequences, approximately 9.5% were seen once, and the ten largest hold roughly 4%. General study results and limits: Of the TCR beta families, the public ones yielded a cumulative frequency that identified carriers of CMV plus the relevant HLA. Clonotype analysis showed dominance of the ex vivo response by HLA-C-restricted CMV-specific TCR beta clonotypes.

The germline V gene has CDR1 SGHTA and CDR2 FQGNSA. The CDR3 sequence is 13 residues long. V lost 1 base and J lost 8, with 11 bases in between. V gene TRBV7-2 combines with J gene TRBJ1-2; D is uncertain. This sequence originates from a human donor in good health (CMV status not recorded). Some clones in this sample may be carry-over from other donors' samples. The sample was PBMCs. The CDR3 protein is CASSLVGFWGYTF. Here the CDR3 DNA reads TGTGCCAGCAGCTTAGTTGGGTTCTGGGGCTACACCTTC.